The 27 T cell receptor beta chains below were found in one sample sequenced in a study of T cells in Graves' hyperthyroidism and ophthalmopathy. RNA transcripts gave rise to amplified TCR beta CDR3 regions. The primer set for the first-round RT-PCR of the TCR CDR3 was HTBI. Using its own MiXCR run on the multiplex PCR reads, TCRdb lists one record per CDR3 protein. Of 380,000 or so distinct CDR3 sequences listed, about 19% are singletons. Sequencing used blood. Every receptor here comes from a woman younger than 30 with Graves' hyperthyroidism.

The genes are TRBV28 and TRBJ1-1; 7 bases fit TRBD1. Germline V gives CDR1 MDHEN, CDR2 SYDVKM. The V gene end was trimmed by 4 bases and the J gene end by 4 bases; junction bases not matched to a gene: 6. The CDR3 runs to 14 residues. The CDR3 loop is CASSSSAGGTEAFF. The CDR3 region has the DNA TGTGCCAGCAGTTCTTCCGCAGGGGGCACTGAAGCTTTCTTT.

This clonotype was observed many times. The chain employs TRBV30 and TRBJ1-3; weak D call: TRBD1 (6 bases). CDR1 and CDR2 from the germline V gene are GTSNPN and SVGIG (reference sequence). CDR3 length equals 12 residues. This CDR3 reads CAFKGGGNTIYF. As DNA, the CDR3 is TGTGCATTTAAAGGGGGTGGAAACACCATATATTTT. Supplemented by reference TRBV30 and TRBJ1-3, the full variable domain reads SQTIHQWPATLVQPVGSPLSLECTVEGTSNPNLYWYRQAAGRGLQLLFYSVGIGQISSEVPQNLSASRPQDRQFILSSKKLLLSDSGFYLCAFKGGGNTIYFGEGSWLTVV.

This clonotype has at least ten counts. The chain couples TRBV6-5 to TRBJ1-2; TRBD1 agrees at 7 bases. Unmatched junction bases numbered 3, after V lost 0 bases and J lost 8 bases. The germline CDR1 and CDR2 sequences are MNHEY and SVGAGI. This CDR3 has 13 residues. CDR3 bases: TGTGCCAGCAGTTACTCGACAGGGTTCGGCTACACCTTC. This translates into CASSYSTGFGYTF.

This clonotype has ten or more counts. The chain has TRBV6-1 and TRBJ2-2, with a tentative D call TRBD1 (5 bases). The CDR3 has 15 residues. Germline lookup yields CDR1 MNHNS and CDR2 SASEGT. Trimming pared 7 bases from V and 2 bases from J, leaving 14 bases between. The CDR3, as DNA: TGTGCCAGCATCGAAGGGGAAGTCAACACCGGGGAGCTGTTTTTT. Its protein is CASIEGEVNTGELFF.

This clonotype came up a few times. CDR3 region: CASRRTEHQPQHF. The CDR3 DNA follows: TGTGCCAGCCGTCGGACAGAGCATCAGCCCCAGCATTTT. This chain joins TRBV6-1 and TRBJ1-5; D is possibly TRBD1 (6 bases). Germline assignment: CDR1 MNHNS and CDR2 SASEGT. The CDR3 runs 13 residues. Trimming left V 8 bases short and J 5 bases short, with 13 bases between.

This clonotype occurred a few times. V is TRBV4-2 and J is TRBJ2-7, with D perhaps TRBD2 (5 bases). Between the trimmed V and J ends, which lost 0 bases and 4 bases, there was a span of 13 bases. CDR1 LGHNA and CDR2 YNFKEQ come from the germline V gene. CDR3 size: 15 residues. CDR3 region: CASSQDSRTRYEQYF. For the CDR3, the DNA is TGTGCCAGCAGCCAAGATTCCAGGACTCGATACGAGCAGTACTTC.

The table lists this clonotype with many counts. The chain uses TRBV6-5 and TRBJ1-5, with D unclear. Germline CDR1 and CDR2: MNHEY and SVGAGI. V dropped 1 base and J dropped 4 bases, with 17 bases sitting between them. The CDR3 is made up of 17 amino acids. CDR3: CASSYYSSRLLNQPQHF. In nucleotides, the CDR3 is TGTGCCAGCAGTTACTACAGTTCCCGCTTGCTTAATCAGCCCCAGCATTTT.

This clonotype has a count of ten or more. The rearrangement links TRBV20-1 to TRBJ1-5; 9 bases line up with TRBD1. CDR1 and CDR2 from the germline V gene are DFQATT and SNEGSKA (reference sequence). Germline trimming cut 6 bases from V and 7 bases from J; bases unmatched to any gene: 4. The CDR3 contains 12 residues. DNA of the CDR3: TGCAGTGCAGGGACAGGGAACCAGCCCCAGCATTTT. Translating it yields CSAGTGNQPQHF.

This clonotype has at least ten counts. This chain links TRBV6-1 with TRBJ1-5, with TRBD1 matching over 7 bases. CDR1 is MNHNS and CDR2 is SASEGT in the germline V gene. Trimming took 0 bases from V and 3 from J; bases not matched to a gene: 5. The CDR3 sequence is 16 residues long. The CDR3 protein is CASSEARGQYNQPQHF. CDR3 nucleotides: TGTGCCAGCAGTGAAGCAAGGGGACAGTACAATCAGCCCCAGCATTTT.

This clonotype was seen many times. This chain connects TRBV5-1 to TRBJ1-1, with a possible D match to TRBD1 (5 bases). Germline V lookup: CDR1 SGHRS, CDR2 YFSETQ. The CDR3 length is 14 residues. Between the trimmed V and J ends, which lost 3 bases and 0 bases, there was a span of 9 bases. The CDR3 DNA is TGCGCCAGCAGCTGGAGGGGCGTGAACACTGAAGCTTTCTTT. Translated: CASSWRGVNTEAFF.

The table lists this clonotype with many counts. The chain combines TRBV6-5 with TRBJ2-2, with D hard to call. Germline values: CDR1 MNHEY, CDR2 SVGAGI. The CDR3 spans 12 residues. V was cut by 10 bases and J by 1 base, with 7 bases left in between. The DNA of the CDR3 is TGTGCCACCCGGAGGAACACCGGGGAGCTGTTTTTT. It encodes CATRRNTGELFF.

The rearrangement joins TRBV2 to TRBJ1-1, with D hard to call. The CDR3 contains 13 residues. V lost 6 bases and J 4 bases, leaving 12 bases between the germline ends. The germline V gene has CDR1 SNHLY and CDR2 FYNNEI. Here the CDR3 reads CASRPAGFTEAFF. CDR3 bases: TGTGCCAGCAGGCCGGCGGGCTTCACTGAAGCTTTCTTT.

This clonotype was counted many times. One end of the junction varies from germline; a read error may be responsible. The rearrangement joins TRBV12-3 or TRBV12-4 to TRBJ1-1; D may be TRBD1 (6 bases). The CDR3 is 14 residues long. The CDR3: CASSLGTMNTEAFF. CDR3 sequence (DNA): TGCGCCAGCAGCTTGGGGACAATGAACACTGAAGCTTTCTTT.

This clonotype was seen repeatedly, ten times or more. The J gene is TRBJ1-1, the V gene TRBV24-1, with TRBD1 as a possible D gene (5 bases). From germline, CDR1 is KGHDR and CDR2 SFDVKD. The CDR3 has 16 residues. V was pared by 1 base and J by 1 base, with 12 bases between. The CDR3 spells CATSDFDRDGNTEAFF. The CDR3 nucleotides are TGTGCCACCAGTGATTTCGACCGGGACGGGAACACTGAAGCTTTCTTT.

This clonotype was detected many times. The chain recombines TRBV20-1 with TRBJ1-2; D is undetermined. The CDR3 has 12 amino acids. Trimming took off 0 bases at V and 8 bases at J, with 10 bases between the two ends. Germline CDR1 reads DFQATT; CDR2 reads SNEGSKA (reference sequence). Written as DNA, the CDR3 is TGCAGTGCTAGAGAACCCGTTGGAGGCTACACCTTC. Its protein is CSAREPVGGYTF.

The chain employs TRBV12-3 or TRBV12-4 and TRBJ2-5, with unresolved D. Trimming cost V 6 bases and J 3 bases, with 8 bases left between them. The CDR3 covers 12 residues. As DNA, the CDR3 is TGTGCCAGCAGCGGCACGAAAGAGACCCAGTACTTC. It yields the protein CASSGTKETQYF.

The chain carries TRBV6-4 and TRBJ1-1; no clear D. The V end was cut by 4 bases, the J end by 3 bases, with 9 bases between. Germline V CDR1 and CDR2: MRHNA, SNTAGT. The CDR3 runs 13 residues. The DNA of the CDR3 is TGTGCCAGCAGTGGAAGGGAGCACACTGAAGCTTTCTTT. Amino acids: CASSGREHTEAFF.

The chain couples TRBV5-1 to TRBJ2-5, with 7 nucleotides matching TRBD1. There are 15 residues in the CDR3. Losses at the gene ends were 4 bases for V and 7 bases for J; bases not matched to a gene: 13. The germline gives CDR1 SGHRS, CDR2 YFSETQ. This chain's CDR3 is CASSLETGDVGTQYF. In DNA, the CDR3 is TGCGCCAGCAGCCTAGAAACAGGGGATGTCGGGACCCAGTACTTC.

This clonotype has ten or more counts. This chain connects TRBV12-3 or TRBV12-4 to TRBJ1-2, with no clear D. This CDR3 is 13 amino acids long. Trimming removed 6 bases from V and 8 bases from J, with 16 bases in between. CDR3 protein: CASSVRRVWGYTF. The DNA for the CDR3 is TGTGCCAGCAGCGTTAGGAGGGTCTGGGGCTACACCTTC.

In its sample, this clonotype was seen many times. The rearrangement links TRBV5-1 to TRBJ2-7; D ambiguous. Between the trimmed V and J ends, which lost 4 bases and 3 bases, there was a span of 11 bases. Germline CDR1 SGHRS, CDR2 YFSETQ. The CDR3 is made up of 13 amino acids. The chain's CDR3 is CASSPLIDYEQYF. The CDR3 coding sequence is TGCGCCAGCAGCCCCCTGATAGACTACGAGCAGTACTTC.

This clonotype was observed at least ten times. V usage is TRBV6-2 or TRBV6-3 and J usage is TRBJ1-5; weak D call: TRBD1 (5 bases). V was clipped by 11 bases and J by 2 bases, with 13 bases between them. This CDR3 contains 13 residues. Germline values: CDR1 MNHEY, CDR2 SVGEGT. The CDR3 sequence: CASGGGGNQPQHF. Written as DNA, the CDR3 is TGTGCCTCCGGCGGGGGGGGCAATCAGCCCCAGCATTTT.

This clonotype was seen ten or more times. The chain links TRBV6-5 to TRBJ2-5; tentatively, D is TRBD1 (5 bases). V lost 0 bases, J lost 4 bases, and 12 bases lay in between. This CDR3 is 15 amino acids long. CDR1 and CDR2 from the germline V gene are MNHEY and SVGAGI. The CDR3 coding sequence is TGTGCCAGCAGTTACTCGACCAGGGCCAGAGAGACCCAGTACTTC. Translated, it gives CASSYSTRARETQYF.

In this sample, this clonotype turned up many times. The chain has TRBV18 and TRBJ2-7; 7 bases fit TRBD2. V gave up 2 bases and J gave up 7 bases; unmatched junction bases: 14. The germline CDR1 and CDR2 sequences are KGHSH and LQKENI. The CDR3 runs 16 residues. The CDR3 DNA reads as TGTGCCAGCTCACCAGTGGAGGGACTACCTTTTAGGGAGCAGTACTTC. Its translation is CASSPVEGLPFREQYF.

This clonotype was observed at least ten times. The chain is built from TRBV6-1 and TRBJ1-5, with D hard to call. The CDR3 has 16 amino acids. The germline CDR1 and CDR2 sequences are MNHNS and SASEGT. The V end was cut by 7 bases, the J end by 0 bases, with 16 bases between. Here the CDR3 reads CASTLSPDLSNQPQHF. CDR3 DNA sequence: TGTGCCAGCACCCTCTCACCGGACCTTAGCAATCAGCCCCAGCATTTT.

This clonotype came up many times. V usage is TRBV6-2 or TRBV6-3 and J usage is TRBJ2-5; maybe TRBD2 (7 bases). The CDR3 runs to 14 residues. Germline V CDR1 and CDR2: MNHEY, SVGEGT. V lost 5 bases, J lost 7 bases, and 17 bases lay in between. The CDR3: CASSTPGGSATQYF. The CDR3 DNA sequence: TGTGCCAGCAGTACTCCGGGGGGCAGTGCGACCCAGTACTTC.

This clonotype has only a few counts. The V gene is TRBV25-1, the J gene TRBJ1-2; perhaps TRBD1 as D (5 bases). The CDR3 runs to 12 residues. The germline CDR1 and CDR2 sequences are MGHDK and SYGVNS. Trimming pared 4 bases from V and 8 bases from J, leaving 11 bases between. The CDR3 reads CASSGAGNGYTF. CDR3 DNA sequence: TGTGCCAGCAGTGGTGCAGGGAACGGCTACACCTTC.

This clonotype was seen a handful of times. V and J are TRBV4-1 and TRBJ1-2, with 10 bases fitting TRBD1. V lost 3 bases, J lost 9 bases, and 10 bases stayed unmatched. CDR3 length equals 15 residues. The germline V gene has CDR1 MGHRA and CDR2 YSYEKL. The CDR3 DNA follows: TGCGCCAGCAGCCACGCCGGGACAGGGGAGTGGAGCTACACCTTC. Translated: CASSHAGTGEWSYTF.